The next 4 T cell receptor beta chains were all read from a single sample in a study of T-cell memory formation after mild COVID-19 (dated by TCRdb to the early 2020s). The library was made by 5' RACE. The instrument given in TCRdb is Illumina NovaSeq 6000. The public reads were reanalyzed by TCRdb: fastp trimming at Q25, MiXCR alignment, in-frame beta chains only. Identical CDR3 proteins give one entry, which carries the most common genes and DNA. The sample table shows about 200,000 distinct CDR3 sequences, and around 17% are seen once. 2% to 3% of the sample rests with the top ten. The sample taken for sequencing was PBMCs or a T cell subset sorted from them (not recorded which). The source is an adult woman who had mild COVID-19 (a few samples of this study predate the infection). The sample titles of this study are shuffled in the database, so cell type and time point are left out; the donor was told from shared clones.

This rearrangement joins TRBV7-2 to TRBJ1-1; possibly TRBD1 for D (6 bases). CDR3 length equals 14 residues. The V and J ends lost 7 bases and 6 bases respectively, with 18 bases between them. Germline assignment: CDR1 SGHTA and CDR2 FQGNSA. DNA of the CDR3: TGTGCCAGCACCCCCCTCAGGGGCATGGCTGAAGCTTTCTTT. Protein product: CASTPLRGMAEAFF.

The chain combines TRBV5-6 with TRBJ1-1; 7 nucleotides agree with TRBD1. The length of the CDR3 is 15 residues. Unmatched junction bases numbered 7, after V lost 4 bases and J lost 1 base. CDR1 SGHDT and CDR2 YYEEEE come from the germline V gene. CDR3 DNA sequence: TGTGCCAGCAGCCCCACAGGGGAGGGGAACACTGAAGCTTTCTTT. It translates to CASSPTGEGNTEAFF.

The chain recombines TRBV5-1 with TRBJ2-1; 11 bases are a match to TRBD2. The CDR3 contains 14 residues. Germline CDR1 reads SGHRS; CDR2 reads YFSETQ. Trimming took 4 bases from V and 8 from J; bases not matched to a gene: 5. The CDR3 region is CASSLRLAGYEQFF. The CDR3 coding sequence is TGCGCCAGCAGCCTCAGACTAGCGGGATATGAGCAGTTCTTC.

The chain employs TRBV4-2 and TRBJ1-5; TRBD1 aligns across 9 bases. Germline CDR1 LGHNA, CDR2 YNFKEQ. V was clipped by 1 base and J by 3 bases; unmatched bases: 4. This CDR3 is built from 16 residues. CDR3: CASSQGGTGFNQPQHF. CDR3 coding DNA: TGTGCCAGCAGCCAAGGGGGGACAGGGTTCAATCAGCCCCAGCATTTT.